This T cell receptor beta chain was identified during a study of control samples from healthy donors and cancer patients. From germline, CDR1 is MGHRA and CDR2 YSYEKL. The CDR3 totals 17 residues. V shed 1 base and J shed 1 base, with 15 bases lying between them. Clones were sequenced by immunoSEQ multiplex PCR, and TCRdb holds only the in-frame ones, with some missing. In the table there are about 80,000 clones, around nine tenths of which are singletons. This sequence was found in a woman aged 60-70 years in good health. The chain employs TRBV4-1 and TRBJ2-3; D ambiguous. Sequencing used blood. The CDR3 reads CASSQGRPPWGTDTQYF. The CDR3 DNA reads as TGCGCCAGCAGCCAAGGGCGCCCCCCATGGGGCACAGATACGCAGTATTTT.